Described below is a single T cell receptor (beta chain) sequence and its context. Produced via immunoSEQ multiplex PCR; TCRdb's table is partial and in-frame only. The sample holds about 160,000 clones, about 87% seen once. Germline lookup yields CDR1 LGHDT and CDR2 YNNKEL (reference sequence). V lost 4 bases and J 10 bases, leaving 11 bases between the germline ends. The CDR3 is 12 amino acids. The data are from a study of control samples from healthy donors and cancer patients. The origin of this receptor is a man younger than 45 in good health. Material: blood. This rearrangement joins TRBV3-1 (or the pseudogene TRBV3-2) to TRBJ2-1; no clear D gene. This chain's CDR3 is CASSRYEQEQFF. The CDR3 DNA follows: TGTGCCAGCAGCCGCTACGAGCAGGAGCAGTTCTTC.